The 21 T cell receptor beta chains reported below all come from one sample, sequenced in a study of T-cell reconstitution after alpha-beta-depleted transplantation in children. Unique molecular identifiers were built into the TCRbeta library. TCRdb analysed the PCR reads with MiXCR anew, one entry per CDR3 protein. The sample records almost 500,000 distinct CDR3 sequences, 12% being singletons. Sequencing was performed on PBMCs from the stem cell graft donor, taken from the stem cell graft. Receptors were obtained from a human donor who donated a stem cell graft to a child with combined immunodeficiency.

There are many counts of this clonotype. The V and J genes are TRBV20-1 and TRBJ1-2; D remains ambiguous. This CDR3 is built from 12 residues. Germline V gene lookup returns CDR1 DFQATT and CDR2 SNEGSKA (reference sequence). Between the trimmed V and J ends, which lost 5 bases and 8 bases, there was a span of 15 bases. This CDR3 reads CSAEEPSGGYTF. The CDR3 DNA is TGCAGTGCTGAAGAACCTTCCGGGGGCTACACCTTC.

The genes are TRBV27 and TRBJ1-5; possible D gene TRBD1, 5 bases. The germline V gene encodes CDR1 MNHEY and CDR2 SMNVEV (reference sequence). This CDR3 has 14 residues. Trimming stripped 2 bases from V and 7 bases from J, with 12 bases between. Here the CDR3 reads CASSLMGPGQPQHF. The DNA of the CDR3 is TGTGCCAGCAGTTTAATGGGGCCGGGCCAGCCCCAGCATTTT.

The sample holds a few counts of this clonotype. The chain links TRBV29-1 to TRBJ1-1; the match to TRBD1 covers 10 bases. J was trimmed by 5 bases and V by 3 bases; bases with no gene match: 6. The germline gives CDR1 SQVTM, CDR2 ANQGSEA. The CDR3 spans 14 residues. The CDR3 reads CSVERQGARTEAFF. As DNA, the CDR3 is TGCAGCGTTGAGCGACAGGGGGCGCGAACTGAAGCTTTCTTT.

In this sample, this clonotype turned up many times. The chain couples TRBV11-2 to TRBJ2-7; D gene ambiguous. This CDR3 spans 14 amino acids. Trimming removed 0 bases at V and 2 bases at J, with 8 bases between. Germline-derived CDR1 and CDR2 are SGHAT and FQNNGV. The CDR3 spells CASSLEAVTYEQYF. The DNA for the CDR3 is TGTGCCAGCAGCTTAGAGGCGGTCACCTACGAGCAGTACTTC.

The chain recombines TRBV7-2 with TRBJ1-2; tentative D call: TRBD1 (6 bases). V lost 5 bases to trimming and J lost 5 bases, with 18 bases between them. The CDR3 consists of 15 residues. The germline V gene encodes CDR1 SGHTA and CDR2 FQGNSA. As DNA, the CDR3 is TGTGCCAGCAGCCGCGTGACCGGGACACAGTATGGCTACACCTTC. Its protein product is CASSRVTGTQYGYTF.

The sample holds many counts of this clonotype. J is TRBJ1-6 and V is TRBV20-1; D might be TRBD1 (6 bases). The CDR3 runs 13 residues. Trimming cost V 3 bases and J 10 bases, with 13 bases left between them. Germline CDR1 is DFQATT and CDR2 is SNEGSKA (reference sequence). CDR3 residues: CSARDTGKSPLHF. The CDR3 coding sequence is TGCAGTGCTAGGGACACAGGGAAATCACCCCTCCACTTT.

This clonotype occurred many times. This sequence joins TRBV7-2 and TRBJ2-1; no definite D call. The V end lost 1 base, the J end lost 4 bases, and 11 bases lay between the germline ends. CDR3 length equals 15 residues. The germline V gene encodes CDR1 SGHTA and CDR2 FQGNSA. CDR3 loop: CASSLVPPSYNEQFF. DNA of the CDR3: TGTGCCAGCAGCTTAGTGCCCCCCAGTTACAATGAGCAGTTCTTC. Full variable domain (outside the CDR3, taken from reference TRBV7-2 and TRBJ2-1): GAGVSQSPSNKVTEKGKDVELRCDPISGHTALYWYRQSLGQGLEFLIYFQGNSAPDKSGLPSDRFSAERTGGSVSTLTIQRTQQEDSAVYLCASSLVPPSYNEQFFGPGTRLTVL.

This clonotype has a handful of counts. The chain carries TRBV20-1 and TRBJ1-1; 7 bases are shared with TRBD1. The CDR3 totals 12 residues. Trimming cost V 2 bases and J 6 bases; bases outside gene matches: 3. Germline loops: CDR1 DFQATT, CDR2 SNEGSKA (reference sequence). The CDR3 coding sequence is TGCAGTGCTAGACCGACAGGGCCTGAAGCTTTCTTT. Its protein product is CSARPTGPEAFF.

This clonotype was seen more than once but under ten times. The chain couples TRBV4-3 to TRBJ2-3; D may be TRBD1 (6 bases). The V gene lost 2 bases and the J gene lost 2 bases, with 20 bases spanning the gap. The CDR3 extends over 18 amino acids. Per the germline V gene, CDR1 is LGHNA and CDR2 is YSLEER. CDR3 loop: CASSQQPRTARVTDTQYF. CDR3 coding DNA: TGCGCCAGCAGCCAACAACCTCGGACAGCCAGAGTCACAGATACGCAGTATTTT.

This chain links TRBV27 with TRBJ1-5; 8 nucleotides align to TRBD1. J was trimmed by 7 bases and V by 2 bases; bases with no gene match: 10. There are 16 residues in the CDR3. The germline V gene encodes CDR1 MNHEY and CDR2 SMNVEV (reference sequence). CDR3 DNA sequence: TGTGCCAGCAGTTTAGTTTTCGACAGGGGCGGACAGCCCCAGCATTTT. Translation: CASSLVFDRGGQPQHF.

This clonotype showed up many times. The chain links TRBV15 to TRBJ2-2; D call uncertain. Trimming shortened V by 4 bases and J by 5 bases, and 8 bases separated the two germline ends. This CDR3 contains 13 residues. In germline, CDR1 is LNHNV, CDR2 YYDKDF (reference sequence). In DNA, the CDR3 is TGTGCCACCAGCATTACCTCTACCGGGGAGCTGTTTTTT. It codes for CATSITSTGELFF.

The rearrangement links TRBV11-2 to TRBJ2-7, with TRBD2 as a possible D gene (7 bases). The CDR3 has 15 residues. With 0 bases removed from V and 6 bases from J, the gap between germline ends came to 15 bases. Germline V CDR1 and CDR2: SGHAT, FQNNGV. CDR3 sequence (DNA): TGTGCCAGCAGCTTAGATACGGGGGGCCTGCTCGAGCAGTACTTC. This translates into CASSLDTGGLLEQYF.

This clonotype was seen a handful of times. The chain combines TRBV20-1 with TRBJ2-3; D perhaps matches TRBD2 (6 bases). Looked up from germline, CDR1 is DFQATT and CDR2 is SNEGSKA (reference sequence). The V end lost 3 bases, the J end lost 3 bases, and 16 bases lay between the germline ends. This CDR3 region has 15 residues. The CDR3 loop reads CSASETRGLTDTQYF. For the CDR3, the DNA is TGCAGTGCTAGTGAGACTAGAGGGTTGACAGATACGCAGTATTTT.

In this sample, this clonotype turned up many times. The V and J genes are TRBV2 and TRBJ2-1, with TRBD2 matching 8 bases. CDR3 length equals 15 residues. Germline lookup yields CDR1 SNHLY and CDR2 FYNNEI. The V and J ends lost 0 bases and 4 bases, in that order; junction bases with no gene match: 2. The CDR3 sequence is CASSEATSAYNEQFF. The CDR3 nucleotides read TGTGCCAGCAGTGAAGCGACTAGCGCGTACAATGAGCAGTTCTTC.

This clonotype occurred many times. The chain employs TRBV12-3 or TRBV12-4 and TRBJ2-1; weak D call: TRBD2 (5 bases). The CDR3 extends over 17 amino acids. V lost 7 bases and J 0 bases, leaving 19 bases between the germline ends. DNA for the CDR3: TGTGCCAGCATTTCCGCCGAGGGAATTAGCTCCTACAATGAGCAGTTCTTC. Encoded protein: CASISAEGISSYNEQFF.

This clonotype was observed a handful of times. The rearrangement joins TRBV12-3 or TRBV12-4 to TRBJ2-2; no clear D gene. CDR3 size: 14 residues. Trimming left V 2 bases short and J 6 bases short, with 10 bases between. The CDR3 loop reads CASSLWRNPGELFF. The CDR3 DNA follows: TGTGCCAGCAGTTTATGGCGAAACCCCGGGGAGCTGTTTTTT.

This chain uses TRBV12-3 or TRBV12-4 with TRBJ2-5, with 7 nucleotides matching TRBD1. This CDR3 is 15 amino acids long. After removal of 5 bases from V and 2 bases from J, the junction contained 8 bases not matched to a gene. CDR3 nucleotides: TGTGCCAGCAGTCCGACAGGGCCAGTTCAAGAGACCCAGTACTTC. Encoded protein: CASSPTGPVQETQYF.

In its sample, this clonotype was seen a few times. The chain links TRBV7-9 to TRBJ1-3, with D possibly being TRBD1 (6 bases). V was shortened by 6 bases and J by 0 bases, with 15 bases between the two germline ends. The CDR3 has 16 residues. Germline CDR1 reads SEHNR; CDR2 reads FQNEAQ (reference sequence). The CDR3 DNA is TGTGCCAGCAGGACAGGCCTCTTGGGCTCTGGAAACACCATATATTTT. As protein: CASRTGLLGSGNTIYF. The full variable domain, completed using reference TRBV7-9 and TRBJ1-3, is DTGVSQNPRHKITKRGQNVTFRCDPISEHNRLYWYRQTLGQGPEFLTYFQNEAQLEKSRLLSDRFSAERPKGSFSTLEIQRTEQGDSAMYLCASRTGLLGSGNTIYFGEGSWLTVV.

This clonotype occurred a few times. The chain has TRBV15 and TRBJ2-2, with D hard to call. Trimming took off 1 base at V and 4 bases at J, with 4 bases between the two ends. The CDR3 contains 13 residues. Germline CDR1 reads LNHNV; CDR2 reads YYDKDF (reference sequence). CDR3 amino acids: CATSRGSTGELFF. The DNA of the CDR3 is TGTGCCACCAGCAGAGGGTCCACCGGGGAGCTGTTTTTT.

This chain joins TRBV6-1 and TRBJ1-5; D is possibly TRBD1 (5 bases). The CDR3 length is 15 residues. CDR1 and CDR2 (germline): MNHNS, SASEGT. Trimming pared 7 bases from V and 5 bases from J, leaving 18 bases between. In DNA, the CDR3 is TGTGCCAGCACCCCCAGGAGGGGTTCGCATCAGCCCCAGCATTTT. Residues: CASTPRRGSHQPQHF.

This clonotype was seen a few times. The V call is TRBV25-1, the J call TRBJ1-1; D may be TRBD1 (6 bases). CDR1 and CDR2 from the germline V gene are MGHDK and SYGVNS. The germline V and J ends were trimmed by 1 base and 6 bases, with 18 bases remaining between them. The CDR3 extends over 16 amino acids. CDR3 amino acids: CASSEWGGGDIAEAFF. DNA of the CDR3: TGTGCCAGCAGTGAATGGGGTGGAGGGGACATCGCTGAAGCTTTCTTT.